Reported below is one T cell receptor beta chain. Its antigen is still unknown. Germline loops: CDR1 MNHEY, CDR2 SMNVEV (reference sequence). CDR3 length equals 16 residues. V was pared by 5 bases and J by 8 bases, with 13 bases of the junction left unmatched. This sample was taken from a study of regulatory T cells in long-lasting Graves disease. Time point here: persistent/refractory GD, antithyroid drugs over 5 years with positive TRAb. The TCR library was prepared using RNA isolated from PBMCs. It was by American Thyroid Association guidelines that Graves' disease was diagnosed. Findings of the study overall: The persistent group shared about 2,700 public clonotypes, more than the 850 to 1,000 shared by new patients.

CDR3 regions were amplified by Arm-PCR using iRepertoire HTBI primers to build TCR beta libraries. TCRdb recomputed calls from the multiplex PCR reads with MiXCR, one row per CDR3 protein. The sample shows 500,000 to 800,000 distinct CDR3 sequences, 25% to 35% of them seen only once. Source: peripheral blood mononuclear cells (PBMCs), taken when the disease was refractory, from a patient treated with antithyroid drugs. The rearrangement links TRBV27 to TRBJ2-2, with TRBD2 identical over 8 bases. The sequence derives from a female donor with Graves disease. CDR3 in amino acids: CASSPQRAGVSGELFF. The DNA of the CDR3 is TGTGCCAGCAGTCCCCAGAGAGCGGGAGTATCAGGGGAGCTGTTTTTT.